This TCR beta chain emerged from a study of shared clonotypes between healthy human individuals. Adult donors, all healthy and HIV-negative, had no recent acute infections or vaccinations. The donors, all of them Caucasian adults, lived in Nashville, Tennessee. In regard to this clone: The antigen is undetermined.

Sequenced by immunoSEQ multiplex PCR; TCRdb stores in-frame clones only, minus some. The data show around 500,000 clones, with 78% seen just once and around 11% held by the top ten. General study points: Researchers sampled only blood; tissue repertoires likely differ.

This CDR3 is built from 16 residues. Germline V lookup: CDR1 LGHNA, CDR2 YNFKEQ. The ends were cut back, 3 bases at V and 0 bases at J, with 12 bases in the middle. Sequencing was carried out using PBMCs. The V gene is TRBV4-2, the J gene TRBJ1-5; tentatively, D is TRBD1 (5 bases). This clonotype originated in a woman aged 40 to 50 in good health. Some clones in this sample may be carry-over from other donors' samples. The CDR3 loop is CASSQDGGYSNQPQHF. As DNA, the CDR3 is TGTGCCAGCAGCCAGGACGGGGGGTATAGCAATCAGCCCCAGCATTTT.